This entry is about one T cell receptor beta chain. Antigen unknown. These data originate in a study of PD-1 blockade in classical Hodgkin lymphoma. Study-wide points: The study reported lower baseline TCR diversity in newly diagnosed patients than in healthy donors. The baseline diversity of complete responders showed similarity to that of newly diagnosed patients. Patients with an early start, nivolumab under 1 year after ASCT, were excluded.

TCRdb's copy holds only in-frame clones and misses some; the assay was immunoSEQ multiplex PCR. The table has about 4,200 clones, approximately 66% seen once; the top ten hold roughly a tenth. Every patient relapsed after autologous stem cell transplantation, and brentuximab vedotin exposure varied. When best responses were assessed, they were complete response, partial response or progressive disease. The V and J ends lost 3 bases and 0 bases respectively, with 8 bases between them. The germline CDR1 and CDR2 sequences are SGHVS and FQNEAQ. This CDR3 contains 15 residues. The V and J genes are TRBV7-8 and TRBJ2-2; D not certain. Sequenced material: peripheral blood mononuclear cells (PBMCs), taken before the second cycle of nivolumab. The TCR comes from a human donor with classical Hodgkin lymphoma. For the CDR3, the DNA is TGTGCCAGCAGCTTTAGGTGGCCGAACACCGGGGAGCTGTTTTTT. It translates to CASSFRWPNTGELFF. The full variable domain, rest sourced from reference TRBV7-8 and TRBJ2-2, is GAGVSQSPRYKVAKRGQDVALRCDPISGHVSLFWYQQALGQGPEFLTYFQNEAQLDKSGLPSDRFFAERPEGSVSTLKIQRTQQEDSAVYLCASSFRWPNTGELFFGEGSRLTVL.